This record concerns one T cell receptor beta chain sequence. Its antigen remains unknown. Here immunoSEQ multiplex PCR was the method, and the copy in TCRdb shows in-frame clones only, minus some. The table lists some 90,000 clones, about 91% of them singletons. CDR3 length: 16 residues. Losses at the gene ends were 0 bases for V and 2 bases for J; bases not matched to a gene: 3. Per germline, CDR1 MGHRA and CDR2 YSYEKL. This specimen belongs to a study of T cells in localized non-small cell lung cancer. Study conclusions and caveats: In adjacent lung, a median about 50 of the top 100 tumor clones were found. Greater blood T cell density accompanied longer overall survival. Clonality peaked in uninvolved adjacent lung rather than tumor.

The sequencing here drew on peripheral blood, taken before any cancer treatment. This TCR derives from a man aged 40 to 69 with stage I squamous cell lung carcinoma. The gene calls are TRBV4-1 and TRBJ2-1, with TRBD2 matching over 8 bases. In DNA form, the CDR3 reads TGCGCCAGCAGCCAAGATCCCGGGGGGGCCTACAATGAGCAGTTCTTC. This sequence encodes CASSQDPGGAYNEQFF.